This TCR beta chain appears in the sequencing data of a study of OX40 agonist ivuxolimab in advanced cancers. Study overall: Dose-escalation subjects each had hepatocellular carcinoma, melanoma, renal cell or head and neck cancer. Roughly two fifths of patients had received prior checkpoint inhibitor therapy.

Libraries were prepared by immunoSEQ multiplex PCR; TCRdb keeps only in-frame clonotypes and omits some of them. The repertoire consists of around 92,000 clones, with roughly 93% occurring once and the leading ten covering around 0.25%. Study results and limitations: Dose levels from 0.1 to 3.0 mg/kg saw CD4+ and CD8+ blood T cells expand clonally by week 6.

J was trimmed by 0 bases and V by 0 bases; bases with no gene match: 7. The CDR3 extends over 17 amino acids. Germline V gives CDR1 LGHNA, CDR2 YNFKEQ. Of note for this clone: Its antigen is not known.

The receptor's source is an adult with an advanced solid tumor such as melanoma, head and neck, liver or kidney cancer. V usage is TRBV4-2 and J usage is TRBJ2-5; TRBD1 matches at 7 bases. The specimen comprised CD4+ or CD8+ T cells sorted from blood, sampled in a trial of the OX40 agonist ivuxolimab. CDR3 nucleotides: TGTGCCAGCAGCCAAGACGCCGGGACAGACTACCAAGAGACCCAGTACTTC. It encodes CASSQDAGTDYQETQYF.